This T cell receptor (beta chain) was sequenced for a study of cytomegalovirus exposure and HLA in healthy donors. 60 Vbeta and 13 Jbeta primers were used in PCR. The protocol was immunoSEQ multiplex PCR, while the TCRdb copy is restricted to in-frame clones and leaves out a portion. The table lists around 88,000 clones, around 72% of them singletons, with around 2% in the top ten. There are a few counts of this clone. From germline, CDR1 is MNHEY and CDR2 SMNVEV (reference sequence). V lost 3 bases to trimming and J lost 5 bases; unmatched junction nucleotides: 8. The CDR3 is made up of 15 amino acids.

This TCR came from a male donor in good health and CMV-seronegative. The chain links TRBV27 to TRBJ1-1; 8 bases match TRBD1. Sequencing was done on a sample of PBMCs. The CDR3 loop is CASSLRTGRITEAFF. The CDR3 DNA follows: TGTGCCAGCAGTTTGAGGACAGGGAGAATTACTGAAGCTTTCTTT.